These 6 T cell receptor beta chains were all obtained from the same sample, sequenced in a study of blood T cell repertoires in COVID-19. Using immunoSEQ multiplex PCR, the repertoire was profiled, and TCRdb retains in-frame clones only, with some absent. This repertoire shows around 110,000 clones, around 80% found once; its top ten account for 16%. The sequencing sample was made of peripheral blood. All receptors come from a man between 60 and 75 years old with active or convalescent COVID-19.

The rearrangement uses TRBV28 and TRBJ2-7, with TRBD1 matching 7 bases. The V gene end was trimmed by 4 bases and the J gene end by 6 bases; junction bases not matched to a gene: 9. The CDR3 loop spans 14 amino acids. CDR1 and CDR2 (germline): MDHEN, SYDVKM. The CDR3 DNA sequence: TGTGCCAGCAGTTCGTCCGGGACAGAGAGCGAGCAGTACTTC. Amino acids: CASSSSGTESEQYF.

The V gene is TRBV7-9, the J gene TRBJ2-2, with D unresolved. Germline loops: CDR1 SEHNR, CDR2 FQNEAQ (reference sequence). V was shortened by 5 bases and J by 4 bases, with 8 bases between the two germline ends. CDR3 length: 13 amino acids. The CDR3 loop reads CASSPLLTGELFF. DNA of the CDR3: TGTGCCAGCAGCCCCCTCCTCACCGGGGAGCTGTTTTTT.

The chain combines TRBV5-1 with TRBJ1-5; the D gene is possibly TRBD1 (6 bases). The CDR3 covers 13 residues. V lost 7 bases to trimming and J lost 3 bases, with 11 bases between them. Germline V gives CDR1 SGHRS, CDR2 YFSETQ. The CDR3 DNA sequence: TGCGCCAGCCGCAGGGGAGACAATCAGCCCCAGCATTTT. Translating it yields CASRRGDNQPQHF. Full variable domain (remainder filled in from reference TRBV5-1 and TRBJ1-5): KAGVTQTPRYLIKTRGQQVTLSCSPISGHRSVSWYQQTPGQGLQFLFEYFSETQRNKGNFPGRFSGRQFSNSRSEMNVSTLELGDSALYLCASRRGDNQPQHFGDGTRLSIL.

The genes are TRBV19 and TRBJ2-1, with D maybe TRBD2 (5 bases). CDR3 length: 15 amino acids. Germline V gene sequence: CDR1 LNHDA, CDR2 SQIVND (reference sequence). The V end lost 7 bases, the J end lost 0 bases, and 13 bases lay between the germline ends. The CDR3, as DNA: TGTGCCAGTAAGGGAGAGAAGAGCTCCTACAATGAGCAGTTCTTC. Residues: CASKGEKSSYNEQFF.

In regard to this clone: Other nucleotide sequences from this sample produce the same CDR3. The J gene is TRBJ2-5, the V gene TRBV4-3; the D gene is possibly TRBD2 (5 bases). V was cut by 0 bases and J by 2 bases, with 7 bases left in between. Germline loops: CDR1 LGHNA, CDR2 YSLEER. This CDR3 region has 14 residues. The DNA of the CDR3 is TGCGCCAGCAGCCAAGACTGGACTCAAGAGACCCAGTACTTC. It is translated as CASSQDWTQETQYF.

The chain has TRBV12-5 and TRBJ1-1; tentatively, D is TRBD1 (5 bases). CDR1 is LGHNT, CDR2 FRNRAP, per germline. The V end lost 3 bases, the J end lost 2 bases, and 10 bases lay between the germline ends. The CDR3 has 14 residues. CDR3 nucleotide sequence: TGTGCTAGTGGTTTTCAGGGAAGCAACACTGAAGCTTTCTTT. It yields the protein CASGFQGSNTEAFF. Full variable domain (remainder filled in from reference TRBV12-5 and TRBJ1-1): DARVTQTPRHKVTEMGQEVTMRCQPILGHNTVFWYRQTMMQGLELLAYFRNRAPLDDSGMPKDRFSAEMPDATLATLKIQPSEPRDSAVYFCASGFQGSNTEAFFGQGTRLTVV.